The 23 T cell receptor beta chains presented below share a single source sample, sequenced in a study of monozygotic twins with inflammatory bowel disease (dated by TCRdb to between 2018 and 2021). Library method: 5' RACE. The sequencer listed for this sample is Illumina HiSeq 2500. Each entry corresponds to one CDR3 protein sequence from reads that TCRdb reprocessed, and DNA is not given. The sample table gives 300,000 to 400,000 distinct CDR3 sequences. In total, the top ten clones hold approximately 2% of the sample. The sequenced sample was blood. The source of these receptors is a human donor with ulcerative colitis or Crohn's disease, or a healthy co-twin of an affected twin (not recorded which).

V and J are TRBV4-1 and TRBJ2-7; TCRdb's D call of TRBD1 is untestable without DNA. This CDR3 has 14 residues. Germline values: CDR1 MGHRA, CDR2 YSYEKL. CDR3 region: CASSEGQGGYEQYF.

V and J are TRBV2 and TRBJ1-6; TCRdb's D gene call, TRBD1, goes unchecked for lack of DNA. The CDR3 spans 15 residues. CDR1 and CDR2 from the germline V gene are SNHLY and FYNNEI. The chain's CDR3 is CASSEARQGRSPLHF. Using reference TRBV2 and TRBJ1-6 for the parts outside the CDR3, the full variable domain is EPEVTQTPSHQVTQMGQEVILRCVPISNHLYFYWYRQILGQKVEFLVSFYNNEISEKSEIFDDQFSVERPDGSNFTLKIRSTKLEDSAMYFCASSEARQGRSPLHFGNGTRLTVT.

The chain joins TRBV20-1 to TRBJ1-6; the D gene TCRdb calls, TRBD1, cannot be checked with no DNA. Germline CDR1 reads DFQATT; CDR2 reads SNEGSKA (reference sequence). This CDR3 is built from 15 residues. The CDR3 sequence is CSARHWAGANSPLHF.

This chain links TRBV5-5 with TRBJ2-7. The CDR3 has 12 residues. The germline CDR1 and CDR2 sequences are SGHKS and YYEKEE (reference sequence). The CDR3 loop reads CASSLQTSEQYF.

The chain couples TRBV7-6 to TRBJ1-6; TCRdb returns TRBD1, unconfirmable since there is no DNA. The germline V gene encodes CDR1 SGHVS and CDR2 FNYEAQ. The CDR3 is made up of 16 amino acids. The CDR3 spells CASSLRTGDSDSPLHF.

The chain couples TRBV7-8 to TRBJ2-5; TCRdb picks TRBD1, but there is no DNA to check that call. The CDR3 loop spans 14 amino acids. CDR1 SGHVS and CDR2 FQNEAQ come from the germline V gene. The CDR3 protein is CASSPRELQETQYF.

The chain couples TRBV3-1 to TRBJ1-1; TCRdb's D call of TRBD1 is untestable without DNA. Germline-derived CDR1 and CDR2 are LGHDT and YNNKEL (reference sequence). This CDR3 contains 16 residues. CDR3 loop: CASSQNPTDKNTEAFF.

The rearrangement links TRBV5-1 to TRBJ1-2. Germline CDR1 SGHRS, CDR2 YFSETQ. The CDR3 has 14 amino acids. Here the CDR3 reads CASSSRTERSGYTF.

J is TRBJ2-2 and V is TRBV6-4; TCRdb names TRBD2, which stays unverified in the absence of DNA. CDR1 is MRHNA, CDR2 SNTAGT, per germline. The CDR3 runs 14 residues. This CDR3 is CASSDSGSAGELFF.

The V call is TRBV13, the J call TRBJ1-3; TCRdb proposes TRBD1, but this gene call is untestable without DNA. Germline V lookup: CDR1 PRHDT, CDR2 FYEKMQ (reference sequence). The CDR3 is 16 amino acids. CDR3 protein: CASSNDRLPSGNTIYF. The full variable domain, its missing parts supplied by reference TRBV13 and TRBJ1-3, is AAGVIQSPRHLIKEKRETATLKCYPIPRHDTVYWYQQGPGQDPQFLISFYEKMQSDKGSIPDRFSAQQFSDYHSELNMSSLELGDSALYFCASSNDRLPSGNTIYFGEGSWLTVV.

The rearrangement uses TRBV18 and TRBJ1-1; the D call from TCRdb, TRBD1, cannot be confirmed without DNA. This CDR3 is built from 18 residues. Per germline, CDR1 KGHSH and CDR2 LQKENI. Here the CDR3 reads CASSPAIAGKGTNTEAFF. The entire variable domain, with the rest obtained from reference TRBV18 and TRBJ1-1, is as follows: NAGVMQNPRHLVRRRGQEARLRCSPMKGHSHVYWYRQLPEEGLKFMVYLQKENIIDESGMPKERFSAEFPKEGPSILRIQQVVRGDSAAYFCASSPAIAGKGTNTEAFFGQGTRLTVV.

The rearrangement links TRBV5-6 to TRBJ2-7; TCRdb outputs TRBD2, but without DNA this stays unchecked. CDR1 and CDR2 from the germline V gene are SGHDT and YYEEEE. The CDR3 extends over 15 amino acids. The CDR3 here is CASSLGHRSSYEQYF.

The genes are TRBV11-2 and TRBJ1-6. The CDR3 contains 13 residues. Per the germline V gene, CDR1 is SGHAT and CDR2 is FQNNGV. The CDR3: CASSLEGNSPLHF.

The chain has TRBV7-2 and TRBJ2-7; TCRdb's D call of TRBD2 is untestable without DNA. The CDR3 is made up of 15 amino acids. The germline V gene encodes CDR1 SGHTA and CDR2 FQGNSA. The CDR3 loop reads CASRSGGGSSYEQYF.

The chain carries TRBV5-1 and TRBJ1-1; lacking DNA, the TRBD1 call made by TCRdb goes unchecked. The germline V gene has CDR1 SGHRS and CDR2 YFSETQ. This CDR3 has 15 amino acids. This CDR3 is CASSSDQGQITEAFF.

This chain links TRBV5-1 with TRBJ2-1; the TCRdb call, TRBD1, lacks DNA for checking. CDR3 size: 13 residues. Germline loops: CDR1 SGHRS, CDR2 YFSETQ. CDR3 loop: CASSWGGGNEQFF.

The CDR3 loop reads CSARDMTRDYGYTF. The J gene is TRBJ1-2, the V gene TRBV20-1. CDR1 and CDR2 from the germline V gene are DFQATT and SNEGSKA (reference sequence). The CDR3 extends over 14 amino acids.

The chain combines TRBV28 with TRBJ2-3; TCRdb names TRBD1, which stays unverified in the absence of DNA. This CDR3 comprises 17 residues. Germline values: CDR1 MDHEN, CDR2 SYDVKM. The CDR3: CASRSRRAGGVTDTQYF.

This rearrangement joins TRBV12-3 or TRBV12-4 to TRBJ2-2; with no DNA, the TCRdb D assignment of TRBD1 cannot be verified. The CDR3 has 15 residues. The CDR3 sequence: CASSRPGINTGELFF.

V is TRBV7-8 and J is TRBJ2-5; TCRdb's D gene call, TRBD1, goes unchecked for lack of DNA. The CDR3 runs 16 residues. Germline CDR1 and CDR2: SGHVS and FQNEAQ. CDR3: CASSLGSGGFRETQYF.

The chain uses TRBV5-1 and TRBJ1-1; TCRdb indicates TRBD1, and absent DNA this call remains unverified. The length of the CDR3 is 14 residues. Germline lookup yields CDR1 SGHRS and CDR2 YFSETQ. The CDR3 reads CASSATAGAGSAFF.

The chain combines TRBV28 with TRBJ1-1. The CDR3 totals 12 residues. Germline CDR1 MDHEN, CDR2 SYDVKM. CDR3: CASSLDRYEAFF.

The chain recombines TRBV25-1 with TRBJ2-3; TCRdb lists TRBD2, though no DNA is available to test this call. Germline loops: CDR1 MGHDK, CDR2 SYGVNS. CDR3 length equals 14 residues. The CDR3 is CASSEMGGTDTQYF. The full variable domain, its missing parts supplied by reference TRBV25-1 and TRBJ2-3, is EADIYQTPRYLVIGTGKKITLECSQTMGHDKMYWYQQDPGMELHLIHYSYGVNSTEKGDLSSESTVSRIRTEHFPLTLESARPSHTSQYLCASSEMGGTDTQYFGPGTRLTVL.